One sample yielded the 26 T cell receptor beta chains listed below, sequenced in a study of T cell responses to AZD1222 COVID-19 vaccine. Sequencing was performed with immunoSEQ multiplex PCR; in TCRdb, only in-frame clones are kept and a portion is missing. The data show 90,000 to 130,000 clones, roughly 92% seen once. Sequenced material: peripheral blood, taken 28 days after the second AZD1222 dose. Source of these receptors: an adult who received the AZD1222 COVID-19 vaccine.

This rearrangement joins TRBV7-9 to TRBJ2-7; 7 bases agree with TRBD1. Germline CDR1 reads SEHNR; CDR2 reads FQNEAQ (reference sequence). CDR3 length equals 14 residues. The V segment lost 3 bases and the J segment 1 base; nucleotides outside the gene matches: 3. The CDR3 bases are TGTGCCAGCAGCTTTTTGGGACAGTCCTACGAGCAGTACTTC. Its translation: CASSFLGQSYEQYF.

V usage is TRBV18 and J usage is TRBJ2-7, with D possibly matching TRBD1 (6 bases). This CDR3 region has 15 residues. Germline V gives CDR1 KGHSH, CDR2 LQKENI. Trimming removed 3 bases at V and 3 bases at J, with 15 bases between. The CDR3 is CASSPVTGTFYEQYF. Here the CDR3 DNA reads TGTGCCAGCTCACCCGTAACCGGGACATTCTACGAGCAGTACTTC.

V usage is TRBV18 and J usage is TRBJ1-3, with TRBD1 identical over 9 bases. The germline V gene encodes CDR1 KGHSH and CDR2 LQKENI. The CDR3 consists of 14 residues. After removal of 6 bases from V and 4 bases from J, the junction contained 4 bases not matched to a gene. The CDR3, as DNA: TGTGCCAGCTCGACAGGGGGTACGGGAAACACCATATATTTT. It yields the protein CASSTGGTGNTIYF.

This chain links TRBV5-6 with TRBJ1-2, with 8 bases aligning to TRBD1. This CDR3 contains 15 residues. V shed 4 bases and J 3 bases; nucleotides not matched to a gene: 8. Per the germline V gene, CDR1 is SGHDT and CDR2 is YYEEEE. The chain's CDR3 is CASSGDRGFHYGYTF. The CDR3 DNA sequence: TGTGCCAGCAGCGGCGACAGGGGTTTTCACTATGGCTACACCTTC.

J is TRBJ1-6 and V is TRBV6-6; D is ambiguous. This CDR3 region has 12 residues. Trimming took off 8 bases at V and 9 bases at J, with 11 bases between the two ends. Germline CDR1 MNHNY, CDR2 SVGAGI (reference sequence). The DNA for the CDR3 is TGTGCCAGCCCCCGAAGTGGTTCACCCCTCCACTTT. Translated, it gives CASPRSGSPLHF.

The chain employs TRBV5-6 and TRBJ1-6; TRBD1 matches at 9 bases. Germline CDR1 reads SGHDT; CDR2 reads YYEEEE. CDR3 length: 15 amino acids. With V trimmed by 4 bases and J by 6 bases, 5 bases remained unmatched. For the CDR3, the DNA is TGTGCCAGCAGCCGTGGACAGGGGTTTAATTCACCCCTCCACTTT. It encodes CASSRGQGFNSPLHF.

CDR3 DNA sequence: TGTGCCAGCAGTGGCTGGCGGAGGATACAAGAGACCCAGTACTTC. The encoded protein is CASSGWRRIQETQYF. The chain employs TRBV2 and TRBJ2-5; tentative D call: TRBD2 (5 bases). The CDR3 runs 15 residues. CDR1 SNHLY and CDR2 FYNNEI come from the germline V gene. V gave up 4 bases and J gave up 2 bases, with 14 bases separating them.

There are a few counts of this clone. This chain links TRBV2 with TRBJ2-2; 10 bases align to TRBD1. CDR1 is SNHLY and CDR2 is FYNNEI in the germline V gene. The CDR3 spans 13 residues. J gave up 5 bases and V 6 bases, and 0 bases lay outside the gene matches. CDR3 nucleotide sequence: TGTGCCAGCAGGGGACAGGGGACCGGGGAGCTGTTTTTT. Amino acid sequence: CASRGQGTGELFF.

This clone was seen once. The chain combines TRBV5-1 with TRBJ1-1; no reliable D call. The CDR3 is made up of 14 amino acids. Germline values: CDR1 SGHRS, CDR2 YFSETQ. V was cut by 4 bases and J by 0 bases, with 10 bases left in between. Here the CDR3 DNA reads TGCGCCAGCAGCACAACGACGGTGAACACTGAAGCTTTCTTT. As protein: CASSTTTVNTEAFF.

The chain joins TRBV7-8 to TRBJ2-1; D possibly corresponds to TRBD2 (6 bases). Germline values: CDR1 SGHVS, CDR2 FQNEAQ. V lost 8 bases, J lost 0 bases, and 14 bases lay in between. CDR3 length: 15 amino acids. CDR3 sequence reads: CASHSGGSSYNEQFF. CDR3 bases: TGTGCCAGCCACTCTGGGGGGAGCTCCTACAATGAGCAGTTCTTC.

V and J are TRBV7-2 and TRBJ2-5; D is undetermined. CDR1 and CDR2 (germline): SGHTA, FQGNSA. V shed 0 bases and J shed 5 bases, with 7 bases lying between them. The CDR3 runs to 13 residues. The CDR3 DNA is TGTGCCAGCAGCTTAGCTTTTGGGGAGACCCAGTACTTC. It translates to CASSLAFGETQYF.

The chain combines TRBV18 with TRBJ1-1; 7 bases map to TRBD1. The CDR3 covers 18 residues. Germline-derived CDR1 and CDR2 are KGHSH and LQKENI. J lost 0 bases, V lost 2 bases, and 12 bases had no gene match. The CDR3 DNA reads as TGTGCCAGCTCACCAGGCCTCGTAAGGACAGGCTTGAACACTGAAGCTTTCTTT. Protein product: CASSPGLVRTGLNTEAFF.

This chain uses TRBV7-9 with TRBJ2-2; 14 bases align to TRBD2. This CDR3 is built from 17 residues. CDR1 and CDR2 from the germline V gene are SEHNR and FQNEAQ (reference sequence). After removal of 5 bases from V and 5 bases from J, the junction contained 7 bases not matched to a gene. CDR3 region: CASSLRLAGGRTGELFF. As DNA, the CDR3 is TGTGCCAGCAGCCTAAGACTAGCGGGGGGGCGAACCGGGGAGCTGTTTTTT.

This rearrangement joins TRBV6-2 or TRBV6-3 to TRBJ2-4; D ambiguous. The CDR3 is 15 amino acids. V dropped 0 bases and J dropped 12 bases, with 18 bases sitting between them. Germline lookup yields CDR1 MNHEY and CDR2 SVGEGT. The DNA for the CDR3 is TGTGCCAGCAGTTACTCGAGAAGTTTGGCCCCAGATCAGTACTTC. Translated, it gives CASSYSRSLAPDQYF.

This chain joins TRBV7-2 and TRBJ1-2, with no clear D. The CDR3 length is 15 residues. Germline V gene data show CDR1 as SGHTA and CDR2 as FQGNSA. V was shortened by 1 base and J by 2 bases, with 11 bases between the two germline ends. The CDR3 reads CASSLEAGQNYGYTF. The CDR3 DNA is TGTGCCAGCAGCTTAGAGGCTGGCCAGAACTATGGCTACACCTTC.

The V and J genes are TRBV19 and TRBJ1-1; D is undetermined. The CDR3 is made up of 14 amino acids. Between the trimmed V and J ends, which lost 2 bases and 3 bases, there was a span of 10 bases. CDR1 is LNHDA and CDR2 is SQIVND in the germline V gene (reference sequence). The CDR3 sequence: CASSITLIDTEAFF. Here the CDR3 DNA reads TGTGCCAGTAGTATAACCCTAATAGACACTGAAGCTTTCTTT.

The chain employs TRBV20-1 and TRBJ2-7; D is possibly TRBD1 or TRBD2 (5 bases each). This CDR3 spans 11 amino acids. Germline CDR1 and CDR2: DFQATT and SNEGSKA (reference sequence). V gave up 6 bases and J gave up 3 bases, with 9 bases separating them. CDR3 DNA: TGCAGTGCGGGGACCCTCTACGAGCAGTACTTC. Translating it yields CSAGTLYEQYF.

J is TRBJ1-5 and V is TRBV7-9; 7 nucleotides match TRBD1. V shed 5 bases and J 0 bases; nucleotides not matched to a gene: 4. The CDR3 is 15 amino acids. Germline-derived CDR1 and CDR2 are SEHNR and FQNEAQ (reference sequence). CDR3 sequence reads: CASSPGQVSNQPQHF. The CDR3 nucleotides read TGTGCCAGCAGCCCTGGACAGGTTAGCAATCAGCCCCAGCATTTT. Based on the CDR3 plus reference TRBV7-9 and TRBJ1-5, the full variable domain is DTGVSQNPRHKITKRGQNVTFRCDPISEHNRLYWYRQTLGQGPEFLTYFQNEAQLEKSRLLSDRFSAERPKGSFSTLEIQRTEQGDSAMYLCASSPGQVSNQPQHFGDGTRLSIL.

The gene calls are TRBV19 and TRBJ1-5; tentative D call: TRBD1 (5 bases). The length of the CDR3 is 13 residues. The V end was cut by 5 bases, the J end by 2 bases, with 7 bases between. CDR1 and CDR2 from the germline V gene are LNHDA and SQIVND (reference sequence). This CDR3 is CASSGAGNQPQHF. The CDR3 coding sequence is TGTGCCAGTAGTGGGGCTGGCAATCAGCCCCAGCATTTT.

The chain joins TRBV6-1 to TRBJ1-1; no reliable D call. The V gene's germline CDR1 is MNHNS and CDR2 SASEGT. This CDR3 is built from 14 residues. V was clipped by 2 bases and J by 6 bases, with 13 bases between them. The CDR3 DNA follows: TGTGCCAGCAGTGAATGGTCCAGGAGGTCTGAAGCTTTCTTT. Translated, it gives CASSEWSRRSEAFF.

J is TRBJ2-7 and V is TRBV7-9; 7 positions agree with TRBD2. After removal of 5 bases from V and 1 base from J, the junction contained 11 bases not matched to a gene. The germline gives CDR1 SEHNR, CDR2 FQNEAQ (reference sequence). The CDR3 consists of 16 residues. CDR3 sequence (DNA): TGTGCCAGCAGCCCCTCGGGGAGGGGAAAGTCCTACGAGCAGTACTTC. Its translation: CASSPSGRGKSYEQYF.

The chain uses TRBV27 and TRBJ2-7; no definite D call. The V gene's germline CDR1 is MNHEY and CDR2 SMNVEV (reference sequence). The CDR3 is 14 residues long. Trimming stripped 6 bases from V and 3 bases from J, with 15 bases between. CDR3 DNA sequence: TGTGCCAGCAGGAAACAGAGGAACGTCTACGAGCAGTACTTC. Translated, it gives CASRKQRNVYEQYF.

This rearrangement joins TRBV27 to TRBJ1-6; perhaps TRBD1 as D (5 bases). The V gene's germline CDR1 is MNHEY and CDR2 SMNVEV (reference sequence). V lost 2 bases and J 7 bases, leaving 9 bases between the germline ends. The CDR3 runs 14 residues. The CDR3: CASSLLAGNSPLHF. CDR3 nucleotide sequence: TGTGCCAGCAGTTTACTGGCAGGGAATTCACCCCTCCACTTT.

This chain joins TRBV28 and TRBJ2-2; D possibly corresponds to TRBD2 (7 bases). Germline CDR1 is MDHEN and CDR2 is SYDVKM. There are 13 residues in the CDR3. The V gene lost 1 base and the J gene lost 11 bases, with 11 bases spanning the gap. The DNA of the CDR3 is TGTGCCAGCAGTTTATTAGGGGGGGTCGAGCTGTTTTTT. Translated, it gives CASSLLGGVELFF.

This clone was recorded once. This chain links TRBV6-5 with TRBJ1-6; 9 bases align to TRBD1. Germline CDR1 MNHEY, CDR2 SVGAGI. Trimming removed 5 bases from V and 8 bases from J; junction bases left unmatched: 7. The CDR3 is 15 amino acids. The CDR3 spells CASSLHRDRDSPLHF. In DNA form, the CDR3 reads TGTGCCAGCAGTCTGCACCGGGACAGGGATTCACCCCTCCACTTT.

The chain recombines TRBV12-3 or TRBV12-4 with TRBJ2-7; D remains ambiguous. There are 12 residues in the CDR3. Trimming took off 3 bases at V and 9 bases at J, with 12 bases between the two ends. CDR3 residues: CASSFWSTAQYF. CDR3 bases: TGTGCCAGCAGTTTTTGGAGTACTGCGCAGTACTTC.